These 11 T cell receptor beta chains originate from one sample sequenced in a study of radiation and T cells in renal cell carcinoma. Time point defined: blood 2 weeks post-SBRT. Treatment denoted: 15 Gy SBRT to primary tumor, nephrectomy 4 weeks later. The protocol was immunoSEQ multiplex PCR, while the TCRdb copy is restricted to in-frame clones and leaves out a portion. Here the sample spans about 150,000 clones, roughly 90% being singletons. The sequenced sample was blood, obtained from a patient whose treatment included radiotherapy and nephrectomy. These receptors originate from a woman aged 45-59 years with renal cell carcinoma.

The V and J genes are TRBV5-4 and TRBJ1-1; maybe TRBD1 (5 bases). The CDR3 contains 17 residues. V was cut by 4 bases and J by 3 bases, with 22 bases left in between. In germline, CDR1 is SGHNT, CDR2 YYREEE (reference sequence). The CDR3 here is CASSKIGPGRMDTEAFF. In DNA, the CDR3 is TGTGCCAGCAGCAAGATCGGGCCGGGGCGCATGGACACTGAAGCTTTCTTT. Drawing the rest from reference TRBV5-4 and TRBJ1-1, the complete variable domain is ETGVTQSPTHLIKTRGQQVTLRCSSQSGHNTVSWYQQALGQGPQFIFQYYREEENGRGNFPPRFSGLQFPNYSSELNVNALELDDSALYLCASSKIGPGRMDTEAFFGQGTRLTVV.

The chain links TRBV6-1 to TRBJ1-5, with 8 nucleotides matching TRBD1. Germline CDR1 and CDR2: MNHNS and SASEGT. Unmatched junction bases numbered 2, after V lost 1 base and J lost 6 bases. CDR3 size: 14 residues. The CDR3 coding sequence is TGTGCCAGCAGTGAAGGGACAGGGCTTCAGCCCCAGCATTTT. Translating it yields CASSEGTGLQPQHF.

The chain has TRBV6-5 and TRBJ1-3; 9 positions agree with TRBD1. Germline trimming cut 2 bases from V and 4 bases from J; bases unmatched to any gene: 3. CDR3 length equals 15 residues. Germline values: CDR1 MNHEY, CDR2 SVGAGI. The CDR3 here is CASSYGTGTGNTIYF. The CDR3 coding sequence is TGTGCCAGCAGTTACGGGACAGGGACAGGAAACACCATATATTTT.

The genes are TRBV6-4 and TRBJ1-2; tentative D call: TRBD1 (5 bases). Trimming left V 6 bases short and J 4 bases short, with 9 bases between. The germline CDR1 and CDR2 sequences are MRHNA and SNTAGT. The CDR3 extends over 12 amino acids. The CDR3 loop reads CASRRDGYGYTF. The CDR3 DNA reads TGTGCCAGCAGGCGGGACGGCTATGGCTACACCTTC.

CDR3: CASSLAVTANTYQPQHF. The DNA for the CDR3 is TGTGCCAGCAGCTTGGCGGTGACCGCTAATACTTATCAGCCCCAGCATTTT. The chain is built from TRBV5-6 and TRBJ1-5; D unclear. Germline V gene data show CDR1 as SGHDT and CDR2 as YYEEEE. The CDR3 runs 17 residues. Trimming stripped 0 bases from V and 5 bases from J, with 18 bases between. Supplemented by reference TRBV5-6 and TRBJ1-5, the full variable domain reads DAGVTQSPTHLIKTRGQQVTLRCSPKSGHDTVSWYQQALGQGPQFIFQYYEEEERQRGNFPDRFSGHQFPNYSSELNVNALLLGDSALYLCASSLAVTANTYQPQHFGDGTRLSIL.

The chain recombines TRBV10-1 with TRBJ2-1, with 9 bases aligning to TRBD2. Looked up from germline, CDR1 is WNHNN and CDR2 is SYGVQD (reference sequence). The CDR3 has 16 residues. With 8 bases clipped from V and 0 bases from J, the junction kept 8 bases outside the gene matches. CDR3 coding DNA: TGCGCCAGCTGTACCAGAGCGGGAGGCTCCTACAATGAGCAGTTCTTC. This codes for CASCTRAGGSYNEQFF.

This chain connects TRBV28 to TRBJ1-1; 7 positions match TRBD1. Trimming removed 5 bases from V and 5 bases from J; junction bases left unmatched: 8. From germline, CDR1 is MDHEN and CDR2 SYDVKM. CDR3 length equals 14 residues. The CDR3 loop is CASSPSGGVTEAFF. The CDR3 region has the DNA TGTGCCAGCAGTCCCTCAGGGGGTGTAACTGAAGCTTTCTTT.

This clone was seen a handful of times. The chain has TRBV11-2 and TRBJ1-4; D remains ambiguous. Trimming stripped 3 bases from V and 8 bases from J, with 13 bases between. The CDR3 consists of 14 residues. CDR1 SGHAT and CDR2 FQNNGV come from the germline V gene. CDR3 bases: TGTGCCAGCAGCTTCAGAGGGTGGGAGGAAAAACTGTTTTTT. The encoded protein is CASSFRGWEEKLFF.

DNA of the CDR3: TGTGCCAGCAGTGAAGGAACTTCCCTTGAAAAACTGTTTTTT. Amino acids: CASSEGTSLEKLFF. V and J are TRBV6-1 and TRBJ1-4; no reliable D call. Germline-derived CDR1 and CDR2 are MNHNS and SASEGT. The CDR3 consists of 14 residues. V shed 1 base and J shed 7 bases, with 10 bases lying between them.

The chain employs TRBV7-2 and TRBJ1-1; possible D gene TRBD1, 5 bases. Germline-derived CDR1 and CDR2 are SGHTA and FQGNSA. The length of the CDR3 is 13 residues. Trimming took 2 bases from V and 8 from J, leaving 12 bases between them. Here the CDR3 reads CASSLYVGTEAFF. The CDR3 DNA is TGTGCCAGCAGCTTATATGTCGGGACCGAAGCTTTCTTT.

A single count supports this clone. The gene calls are TRBV18 and TRBJ2-7; weak D call: TRBD1 (5 bases). Trimming removed 6 bases at V and 3 bases at J, with 18 bases between. This CDR3 comprises 15 residues. The germline V gene has CDR1 KGHSH and CDR2 LQKENI. The CDR3 loop reads CASSLGAFGGYEQYF. The CDR3 nucleotides read TGTGCCAGCTCTCTAGGGGCTTTCGGCGGCTACGAGCAGTACTTC.